This entry lists 31 T cell receptor beta chains sequenced from one sample in a study of early T cells in non-severe SARS-CoV-2 infection. TCRdb re-derived calls from the 5' RACE reads in MiXCR, one entry per CDR3 protein. Here the sample spans about 48,000 distinct CDR3 sequences, roughly 5.3% being singletons. Material for sequencing was whole blood. The receptor set was obtained from an adult who was a healthcare worker with PCR-confirmed SARS-CoV-2 infection or an uninfected control (not recorded which).

This clonotype has at least ten counts. The chain recombines TRBV12-3 or TRBV12-4 with TRBJ2-1, with 8 nucleotides matching TRBD1. CDR3 size: 11 residues. With V trimmed by 6 bases and J by 10 bases, 2 bases remained unmatched. CDR3 in DNA: TGTGCCAGCAGGAACAGGGGGGAGCAGTTCTTC. This codes for CASRNRGEQFF.

This clonotype came up a few times. This chain joins TRBV27 and TRBJ2-7; 7 bases map to TRBD1. CDR3 size: 14 residues. Trimming cost V 1 base and J 2 bases; bases outside gene matches: 2. Germline assignment: CDR1 MNHEY and CDR2 SMNVEV (reference sequence). The CDR3 DNA reads TGTGCCAGCAGTTTATACAGGGGAGCCTACGAGCAGTACTTC. The encoded protein is CASSLYRGAYEQYF.

The sample holds many counts of this clonotype. The V gene is TRBV27, the J gene TRBJ1-6; D not certain. With 2 bases removed from V and 9 bases from J, the gap between germline ends came to 8 bases. Per the germline V gene, CDR1 is MNHEY and CDR2 is SMNVEV (reference sequence). The CDR3 consists of 13 residues. CDR3 residues: CASSLQSGSPLHF. The CDR3 DNA follows: TGTGCCAGCAGTTTACAGTCGGGTTCACCCCTCCACTTT.

This clonotype was observed many times. This rearrangement joins TRBV14 to TRBJ2-1, with 10 positions matching TRBD2. The germline V gene has CDR1 SGHDN and CDR2 FVKESK. This CDR3 is 18 amino acids long. V lost 3 bases and J lost 7; bases outside the gene matches: 15. In DNA, the CDR3 is TGTGCCAGCAGCCAGGAACGCAGCGGGAGGGGCTTCGGGAATGAGCAGTTCTTC. Translated: CASSQERSGRGFGNEQFF.

This clonotype has ten or more counts. The J gene is TRBJ1-2, the V gene TRBV20-1; 10 nucleotides line up with TRBD1. The CDR3 consists of 17 residues. Per germline, CDR1 DFQATT and CDR2 SNEGSKA (reference sequence). V was clipped by 5 bases and J by 0 bases; unmatched bases: 12. CDR3 coding DNA: TGCAGTGCTCCCCCCCAGGGACAGGGGACTCCTAACTATGGCTACACCTTC. The encoded protein is CSAPPQGQGTPNYGYTF.

There are a few counts of this clonotype. The chain uses TRBV5-1 and TRBJ2-5; tentatively, D is TRBD2 (5 bases). The CDR3 runs to 11 residues. With 0 bases removed from V and 9 bases from J, the gap between germline ends came to 6 bases. The germline V gene encodes CDR1 SGHRS and CDR2 YFSETQ. CDR3 in amino acids: CASSLGAAQYF. Here the CDR3 DNA reads TGCGCCAGCAGCTTGGGAGCGGCCCAGTACTTC.

The V gene is TRBV7-9, the J gene TRBJ2-1, with 9 bases aligning to TRBD2. The V gene's germline CDR1 is SEHNR and CDR2 FQNEAQ (reference sequence). The CDR3 contains 16 residues. V was pared by 5 bases and J by 1 base, with 6 bases of the junction left unmatched. As DNA, the CDR3 is TGTGCCAGCAGCCCTAGCGGGACTGTATCCTACAATGAGCAGTTCTTC. Its protein is CASSPSGTVSYNEQFF.

This clonotype has only a few counts. The rearrangement uses TRBV29-1 and TRBJ2-6; the D is unclear. From germline, CDR1 is SQVTM and CDR2 ANQGSEA. The V gene lost 3 bases and the J gene lost 0 bases, with 3 bases spanning the gap. This CDR3 has 13 amino acids. CDR3: CSVEFSGANVLTF. As DNA, the CDR3 is TGCAGCGTTGAGTTCTCTGGGGCCAACGTCCTGACTTTC.

This clonotype has a count of ten or more. The rearrangement joins TRBV20-1 to TRBJ2-2, with TRBD2 identical over 8 bases. Trimming cost V 6 bases and J 5 bases; bases outside gene matches: 8. Germline CDR1 DFQATT, CDR2 SNEGSKA (reference sequence). There are 14 residues in the CDR3. The CDR3 region is CSAPGTRETGELFF. CDR3 DNA: TGCAGTGCCCCCGGGACTAGGGAGACCGGGGAGCTGTTTTTT.

The V and J genes are TRBV4-3 and TRBJ1-1, with D perhaps TRBD1 (6 bases). V was shortened by 3 bases and J by 6 bases, with 17 bases between the two germline ends. The length of the CDR3 is 15 residues. CDR1 LGHNA and CDR2 YSLEER come from the germline V gene. The CDR3 DNA sequence: TGCGCCAGCAGCCACGCGAGGGGGACGGGGGCTGAAGCTTTCTTT. It encodes CASSHARGTGAEAFF.

This clonotype was seen ten or more times. This chain links TRBV3-1 with TRBJ2-3; D possibly corresponds to TRBD1 (6 bases). In germline, CDR1 is LGHDT, CDR2 YNNKEL (reference sequence). CDR3 size: 12 residues. The V end lost 1 base, the J end lost 8 bases, and 7 bases lay between the germline ends. In DNA, the CDR3 is TGTGCCAGCAGCCAAGTAGGGGGTACGCAGTATTTT. This translates into CASSQVGGTQYF.

This clonotype was found many times. The rearrangement uses TRBV7-6 and TRBJ2-2; 7 bases are shared with TRBD2. CDR3 length: 15 amino acids. Germline CDR1 and CDR2: SGHVS and FNYEAQ. Trimming at V came to 2 bases and at J to 7 bases, leaving 7 bases not matched to a gene. Here the CDR3 reads CASSLSGGNNGELFF. For the CDR3, the DNA is TGTGCCAGCAGCTTATCGGGGGGAAATAACGGGGAGCTGTTTTTT.

V is TRBV6-5 and J is TRBJ2-1, with TRBD2 matching over 11 bases. Germline V lookup: CDR1 MNHEY, CDR2 SVGAGI. Unmatched junction bases numbered 8, after V lost 5 bases and J lost 11 bases. The CDR3 runs to 14 residues. The CDR3 sequence is CASSGIAGGPQQFF. DNA for the CDR3: TGTGCCAGCAGTGGAATAGCGGGGGGGCCTCAGCAGTTCTTC.

The sample holds many counts of this clonotype. The chain joins TRBV3-1 to TRBJ2-7; D gene ambiguous. The V end lost 5 bases, the J end lost 7 bases, and 15 bases lay between the germline ends. This CDR3 comprises 13 residues. Looked up from germline, CDR1 is LGHDT and CDR2 is YNNKEL (reference sequence). The CDR3 loop is CASSYNPSREQYF. The DNA for the CDR3 is TGTGCCAGCAGCTATAATCCCTCTCGGGAGCAGTACTTC.

This clonotype occurred many times. J is TRBJ1-5 and V is TRBV15; D possibly corresponds to TRBD1 (6 bases). The germline CDR1 and CDR2 sequences are LNHNV and YYDKDF (reference sequence). The V and J ends lost 5 bases and 1 base respectively, with 15 bases between them. The CDR3 totals 16 residues. The CDR3 bases are TGTGCCACCAGCGAAGAGGGGGGGGCCAGCAATCAGCCCCAGCATTTT. Its translation is CATSEEGGASNQPQHF.

There are many counts of this clonotype. V gene TRBV30 combines with J gene TRBJ1-1; 8 bases match TRBD1. The germline gives CDR1 GTSNPN, CDR2 SVGIG (reference sequence). Trimming removed 3 bases from V and 8 bases from J; junction bases left unmatched: 8. The CDR3 is 13 amino acids. The CDR3 sequence: CAWSPARGQEAFF. The CDR3 DNA follows: TGTGCCTGGAGCCCGGCCAGGGGGCAAGAAGCTTTCTTT.

This clonotype was detected only a few times. The CDR3 reads CASTPTFGELFF. Here the CDR3 DNA reads TGTGCCAGCACCCCCACGTTCGGGGAGCTGTTTTTT. The V call is TRBV7-6, the J call TRBJ2-2; D gene uncertain. CDR3 length: 12 amino acids. In germline, CDR1 is SGHVS, CDR2 FNYEAQ. V was pared by 7 bases and J by 7 bases, with 10 bases between.

V is TRBV18 and J is TRBJ2-1, with unresolved D. Germline V lookup: CDR1 KGHSH, CDR2 LQKENI. The CDR3 totals 12 residues. The V and J ends lost 2 bases and 6 bases respectively, with 5 bases between them. CDR3: CASSPTANEQFF. DNA of the CDR3: TGTGCCAGCTCACCAACAGCCAATGAGCAGTTCTTC.

This clonotype came up a few times. This sequence joins TRBV7-6 and TRBJ2-5, with a weak D call TRBD1 (7 bases). Germline-derived CDR1 and CDR2 are SGHVS and FNYEAQ. This CDR3 comprises 13 residues. V lost 5 bases to trimming and J lost 5 bases, with 12 bases between them. The CDR3 DNA is TGTGCCAGCAGCGCCCCAGGGGGGGAGACCCAGTACTTC. Encoded protein: CASSAPGGETQYF.

At least ten counts were recorded for this clonotype. The V gene is TRBV24-1, the J gene TRBJ2-3; maybe TRBD2 (6 bases). Germline CDR1 reads KGHDR; CDR2 reads SFDVKD. Trimming removed 1 base from V and 4 bases from J, with 14 bases in between. The CDR3 loop spans 16 amino acids. The CDR3 DNA reads as TGTGCCACCAGTGATTTCGGGAGCGTCGGGGCAGATACGCAGTATTTT. Residues: CATSDFGSVGADTQYF.

This clonotype has at least ten counts. This chain joins TRBV12-3 or TRBV12-4 and TRBJ2-3, with 15 nucleotides matching TRBD2. The V gene end was trimmed by 4 bases and the J gene end by 4 bases; junction bases not matched to a gene: 9. CDR3 length equals 18 residues. For the CDR3, the DNA is TGTGCCAGCAGTTCGCCGTCCGGACTAGCGGGGGGGCCAGATACGCAGTATTTT. Its protein is CASSSPSGLAGGPDTQYF.

This clonotype has only a few counts. The V gene is TRBV18, the J gene TRBJ2-7, with TRBD2 identical over 9 bases. Germline V CDR1 and CDR2: KGHSH, LQKENI. V was pared by 1 base and J by 5 bases, with 9 bases of the junction left unmatched. The CDR3 runs to 16 residues. The CDR3 DNA reads as TGTGCCAGCTCACCACAACTAGCGGGTAGGATCCACGAGCAGTACTTC. Protein sequence: CASSPQLAGRIHEQYF.

The sample holds many counts of this clonotype. The rearrangement uses TRBV4-1 and TRBJ2-3, with 8 nucleotides matching TRBD2. Trimming at V came to 10 bases and at J to 2 bases, leaving 8 bases not matched to a gene. The CDR3 sequence is 14 residues long. Germline CDR1 and CDR2: MGHRA and YSYEKL. The CDR3 sequence: CATKLAEYTDTQYF. The CDR3 DNA reads TGCGCCACCAAACTAGCGGAGTACACAGATACGCAGTATTTT.

The rearrangement joins TRBV5-1 to TRBJ2-4, with 7 bases lining up with TRBD1. Germline V gene data show CDR1 as SGHRS and CDR2 as YFSETQ. V shed 2 bases, J shed 5 bases, and the junction held 4 bases outside the gene matches. The CDR3 length is 14 residues. The CDR3 sequence is CASSLYGTENIQYF. CDR3 in DNA: TGCGCCAGCAGCTTATACGGGACAGAAAACATTCAGTACTTC.

This clonotype has at least ten counts. The CDR3 bases are TGTGCCACCAGCAGAGATCAGAATTACTATGGCTACACCTTC. This gives the protein CATSRDQNYYGYTF. J is TRBJ1-2 and V is TRBV15; D is ambiguous. Trimming cost V 0 bases and J 3 bases, with 8 bases left between them. This CDR3 contains 14 residues. CDR1 is LNHNV and CDR2 is YYDKDF in the germline V gene (reference sequence).

This clonotype was seen many times. V and J are TRBV12-3 or TRBV12-4 and TRBJ2-2, with D perhaps matching TRBD2 (5 bases). The CDR3 totals 16 residues. Trimming took 3 bases from V and 2 from J, leaving 13 bases between them. The CDR3 reads CASSFTLASNTGELFF. Written as DNA, the CDR3 is TGTGCCAGCAGTTTCACTCTAGCCTCTAACACCGGGGAGCTGTTTTTT.

Ten or more counts support this clonotype. The chain recombines TRBV11-1 with TRBJ2-4; D is ambiguous. The CDR3 length is 15 residues. The ends were cut back, 5 bases at V and 1 base at J, with 12 bases in the middle. In germline, CDR1 is SGHAT, CDR2 FQDESV (reference sequence). This CDR3 reads CASSQVKEAKNIQYF. CDR3 DNA: TGTGCCAGCAGCCAAGTCAAGGAGGCCAAAAACATTCAGTACTTC.

This clonotype has ten or more counts. The chain couples TRBV5-1 to TRBJ2-3; 9 bases align to TRBD2. The J segment lost 2 bases and the V segment lost 1 base, leaving 5 bases of the junction unmatched. Germline values: CDR1 SGHRS, CDR2 YFSETQ. The CDR3 totals 16 residues. The DNA of the CDR3 is TGCGCCAGCAGCTTGAGAGCGGGAGGAATCACAGATACGCAGTATTTT. Translated: CASSLRAGGITDTQYF. The variable domain in full, completed from reference TRBV5-1 and TRBJ2-3, reads KAGVTQTPRYLIKTRGQQVTLSCSPISGHRSVSWYQQTPGQGLQFLFEYFSETQRNKGNFPGRFSGRQFSNSRSEMNVSTLELGDSALYLCASSLRAGGITDTQYFGPGTRLTVL.

This clonotype was seen many times. CDR3 sequence reads: CSVGQGSYNEQFF. The CDR3 DNA reads TGCAGCGTTGGCCAGGGCTCCTACAATGAGCAGTTCTTC. This rearrangement joins TRBV29-1 to TRBJ2-1, with D perhaps TRBD1 (5 bases). The CDR3 contains 13 residues. Trimming took 4 bases from V and 0 from J, leaving 7 bases between them. The germline gives CDR1 SQVTM, CDR2 ANQGSEA.

This clonotype was counted many times. The rearrangement uses TRBV9 and TRBJ2-1; 8 nucleotides align to TRBD1. CDR1 and CDR2 (germline): SGDLS, YYNGEE. The CDR3 spans 16 residues. The V and J ends lost 5 bases and 9 bases, in that order; junction bases with no gene match: 16. The CDR3 region has the DNA TGTGCCAGCAGTCCGGGGAGGCCCGGGACAGGAACTGAGCAGTTCTTC. It is translated as CASSPGRPGTGTEQFF.

This clonotype came up a few times. This sequence joins TRBV6-1 and TRBJ1-1, with D possibly matching TRBD1 (5 bases). V lost 6 bases and J lost 4, with 15 bases in between. Germline values: CDR1 MNHNS, CDR2 SASEGT. The CDR3 is 14 amino acids. CDR3 protein: CASRLGAEGTEAFF. As DNA, the CDR3 is TGTGCCAGCAGACTAGGGGCCGAAGGCACTGAAGCTTTCTTT.